This T cell receptor (beta chain) was recorded in a study of T cell responses to AZD1222 COVID-19 vaccine. Between the trimmed V and J ends, which lost 2 bases and 4 bases, there was a span of 9 bases. The CDR3 covers 14 residues. Per the germline V gene, CDR1 is SGHVS and CDR2 is FQNEAQ. This clone was counted once. Profiled with immunoSEQ multiplex PCR; TCRdb holds only in-frame clones, not every one. The sample includes 110,000 or so clones, about 89% seen only once; the top ten take 7.1%. The material was peripheral blood, obtained 28 days after the second AZD1222 dose. The clonotype comes from an adult who received the AZD1222 COVID-19 vaccine. This chain uses TRBV7-8 with TRBJ1-5; TRBD1 is a possible D gene (5 bases). The CDR3: CASSLSGRNQPQHF. The CDR3 nucleotides read TGTGCCAGCAGCTTATCAGGGCGTAATCAGCCCCAGCATTTT. The full variable domain, in which reference TRBV7-8 and TRBJ1-5 provide the parts outside the CDR3, is GAGVSQSPRYKVAKRGQDVALRCDPISGHVSLFWYQQALGQGPEFLTYFQNEAQLDKSGLPSDRFFAERPEGSVSTLKIQRTQQEDSAVYLCASSLSGRNQPQHFGDGTRLSIL.